This TCR beta chain was profiled in a study of neurological immune-mediated disorders. Points from the study as a whole: TCR-beta repertoires seemed private in all groups, with no expanded CDR3 amino acid sequences shared.

This clonotype has a count of ten or more. Its antigen remains unidentified. CDR3 size: 14 residues. Trimming pared 5 bases from V and 1 base from J, leaving 9 bases between. Germline lookup yields CDR1 SGHRS and CDR2 YFSETQ. Synthesis of cDNA was accomplished via 5'RACE employing 10-nucleotide random UMIs. TCRdb ran MiXCR on the 5' RACE reads and lists one entry per CDR3 protein. The table lists tens of thousands of distinct CDR3 sequences, roughly 4.8% of them singletons. The receptor was derived from a man aged 30 to 39 with multiple sclerosis. The material sequenced was PBMCs. The chain employs TRBV5-1 and TRBJ2-2, with D maybe TRBD2 (5 bases). The CDR3 DNA follows: TGCGCCAGCAGATTTGCGGGGAACACCGGGGAGCTGTTTTTT. Amino acids: CASRFAGNTGELFF.